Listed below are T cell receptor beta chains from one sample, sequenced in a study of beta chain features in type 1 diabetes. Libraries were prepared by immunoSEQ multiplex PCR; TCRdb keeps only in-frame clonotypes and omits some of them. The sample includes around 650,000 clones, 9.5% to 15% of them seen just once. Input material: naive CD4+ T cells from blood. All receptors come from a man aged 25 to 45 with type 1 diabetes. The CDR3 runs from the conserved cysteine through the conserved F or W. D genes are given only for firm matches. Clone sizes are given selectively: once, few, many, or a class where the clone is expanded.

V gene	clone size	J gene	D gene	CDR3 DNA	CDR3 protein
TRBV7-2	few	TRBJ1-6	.	TGTGCCAGCAGCTTTGGTGTCCCACCCCTCCACTTT	CASSFGVPPLHF
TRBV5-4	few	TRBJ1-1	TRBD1	TGTGCCAGCAGCTCCGCCGGGACAGGGAACACTGAAGCTTTCTTT	CASSSAGTGNTEAFF
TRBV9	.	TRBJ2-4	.	TGTGCCAGCAGCGTAGCTACGGACAGTTTAGCCAAAAACATTCAGTACTTC	CASSVATDSLAKNIQYF
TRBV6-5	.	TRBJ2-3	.	TGTGCCAGCAGTCAAGGGGGCACAGATACGCAGTATTTT	CASSQGGTDTQYF
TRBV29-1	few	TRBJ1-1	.	TGCAGCGTTGAGTTTCAGGGAGGATGGGACACTGAAGCTTTCTTT	CSVEFQGGWDTEAFF
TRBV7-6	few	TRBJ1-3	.	TGTGCCAGCAGACCCATGGGTCGCCAGGCGGGAAACACCATATATTTT	CASRPMGRQAGNTIYF
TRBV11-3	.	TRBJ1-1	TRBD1	TGTGCCAGCAGGTACAGGGGGAGGAAGACTGAAGCTTTCTTT	CASRYRGRKTEAFF
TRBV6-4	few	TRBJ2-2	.	TGTGCCAGCAGTGCAAGCACCGGGGAGCTGTTTTTT	CASSASTGELFF
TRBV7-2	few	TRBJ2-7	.	TGTGCCAGCAGCCCAGCGGTTCCGGCCTACGAGCAGTACTTC	CASSPAVPAYEQYF
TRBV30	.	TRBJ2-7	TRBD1	TGTGCCTGGAGTGCAGGGGGTACAAGGTACGAGCAGTACTTC	CAWSAGGTRYEQYF
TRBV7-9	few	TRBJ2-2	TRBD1	TGTGCCAGCAGCCGCCGACAGGGGGCGCCCCGCGGGGAGCTGTTTTTT	CASSRRQGAPRGELFF
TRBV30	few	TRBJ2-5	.	TGTGCCTGGAGTAGGCAGGGGTATGAGACCCAGTACTTC	CAWSRQGYETQYF
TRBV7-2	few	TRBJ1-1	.	TGTGCCAGCAGCCCCTTGTGGGACACTGAAGCTTTCTTT	CASSPLWDTEAFF
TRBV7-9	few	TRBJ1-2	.	TGTGCCAGCAGCCTCGACGGCAGAAACTATGGCTACACCTTC	CASSLDGRNYGYTF
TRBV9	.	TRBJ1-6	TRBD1	TGTGCCACCTCAACAGGGGGCAATTCACCCCTCCACTTT	CATSTGGNSPLHF
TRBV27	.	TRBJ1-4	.	TGTGCCAGCAGCCCACAGGGAGGGCTCCAAAAACTGTTTTTT	CASSPQGGLQKLFF
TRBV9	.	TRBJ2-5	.	TGTGCCAGCAGCCTGGGGCGGGAAGAGACCCAGTACTTC	CASSLGREETQYF
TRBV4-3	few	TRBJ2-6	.	TGCGCCAGCAGCCAAGGCATGACAGGCGCCTACTCTGGGGCCAACGTCCTGACTTTC	CASSQGMTGAYSGANVLTF
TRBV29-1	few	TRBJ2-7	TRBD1	TGCAGCGTTAGCCGGGACAGGGCCTCCTACGAGCAGTACTTC	CSVSRDRASYEQYF
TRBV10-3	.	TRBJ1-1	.	TGTGCCATCAGTGGAAGGTGGACGGGGACTGAAGCTTTCTTT	CAISGRWTGTEAFF
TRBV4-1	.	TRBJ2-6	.	TGCGCCAGCGGCCAGGGACTCTCTGGGGCCAACGTCCTGACTTTC	CASGQGLSGANVLTF
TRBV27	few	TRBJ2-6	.	TGTGCCAGCAGTTTTCAGGGTGGCTTCCCTGGGGCCAACGTCCTGACTTTC	CASSFQGGFPGANVLTF
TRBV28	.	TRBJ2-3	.	TGTGCCAGCTTTAAGGCCAGAAGGCGGGCAGATACGCAGTATTTT	CASFKARRRADTQYF
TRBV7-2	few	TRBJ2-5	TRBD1	TGTGCCAGTTCTACAGGGGGCCGGGAGACCCAGTACTTC	CASSTGGRETQYF
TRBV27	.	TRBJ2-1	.	TGTGCCAGCAGTGGCTGGGGGAATGAGCAGTTCTTC	CASSGWGNEQFF
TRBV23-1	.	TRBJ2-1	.	TGCGCCAGCATCAATCAACGGGCGGGAACAAGGGAGCAGTTCTTC	CASINQRAGTREQFF
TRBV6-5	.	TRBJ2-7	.	TGTGCCAGCATGGAGACAGCCACCTACGAGCAGTACTTC	CASMETATYEQYF